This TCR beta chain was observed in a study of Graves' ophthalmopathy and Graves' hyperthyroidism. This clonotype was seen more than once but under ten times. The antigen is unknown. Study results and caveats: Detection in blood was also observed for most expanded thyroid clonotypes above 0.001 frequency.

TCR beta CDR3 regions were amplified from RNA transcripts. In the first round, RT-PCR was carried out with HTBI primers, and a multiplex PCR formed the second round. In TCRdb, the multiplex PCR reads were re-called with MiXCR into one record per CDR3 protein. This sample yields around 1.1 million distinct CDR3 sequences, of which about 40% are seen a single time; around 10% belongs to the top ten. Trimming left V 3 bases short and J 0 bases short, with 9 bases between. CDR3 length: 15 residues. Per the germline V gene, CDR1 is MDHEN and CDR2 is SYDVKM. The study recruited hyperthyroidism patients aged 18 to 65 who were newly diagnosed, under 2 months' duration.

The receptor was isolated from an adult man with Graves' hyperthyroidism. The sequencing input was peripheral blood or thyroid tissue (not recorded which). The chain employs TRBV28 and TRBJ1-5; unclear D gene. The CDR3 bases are TGTGCCAGCAGTTTTCGAGATCTTAGCAATCAGCCCCAGCATTTT. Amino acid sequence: CASSFRDLSNQPQHF.